This TCR beta chain came from a study of identical twins. Of note for this clonotype: Its antigen is not identified.

General study results and limits: It was possible that invariant MAIT and iNKT cells partly confounded the zero-insertion analyses.

From germline, CDR1 is SGHTA and CDR2 FQGNSA. V dropped 2 bases and J dropped 3; count of bases not matched to a gene: 5. The CDR3 spans 15 residues. Unique molecular identifiers were present on the cDNA, which also gained a universal primer site by template switching. One entry per CDR3 protein results from TCRdb running MiXCR on the 5' RACE reads. Of about 500,000 distinct CDR3 sequences listed, about 13% are singletons. The sample was also reused in another study, on yellow fever vaccine responses in identical twins.

The rearrangement uses TRBV7-2 and TRBJ1-2; 8 bases are shared with TRBD1. The source is a young woman in good health. Input material: CD4+ T cells sorted from blood. The CDR3 DNA follows: TGTGCCAGCAGCTTATTCCAGGGGGCGGACTATGGCTACACCTTC. Protein sequence: CASSLFQGADYGYTF.